Many counts were recorded for the clone carrying this T cell receptor beta chain. The data stem from a study of Graves' ophthalmopathy and Graves' hyperthyroidism. CDR3 regions of TCR beta were amplified from RNA transcripts. HTBI primers were employed in first-round RT-PCR, then a second-round multiplex PCR followed. TCRdb recomputed calls from the multiplex PCR reads with MiXCR, one row per CDR3 protein. The data contain roughly 500,000 distinct CDR3 sequences, 13% to 15% of them singletons. Clinical symptoms, serum thyroxine, TRAb, thyroid ultrasound and orbital computed tomography determined diagnosis. This clonotype was sampled from a young woman with Graves' ophthalmopathy. The sequencing input was blood.

The CDR3 loop reads CASSYRNQYNQPQHF. The CDR3 DNA is TGTGCCAGCAGTTACAGAAACCAATACAATCAGCCCCAGCATTTT. The chain joins TRBV6-5 to TRBJ1-5; no firm D call. The length of the CDR3 is 15 residues. Germline V gene lookup returns CDR1 MNHEY and CDR2 SVGAGI. V was pared by 2 bases and J by 3 bases, with 11 bases between.